This T cell receptor beta chain originates from a study of OX40 agonist ivuxolimab in advanced cancers. The repertoire was sequenced with immunoSEQ multiplex PCR; TCRdb's copy has only in-frame clones and lacks some. There are 90,000 to 100,000 clones in the sample; 88% occur only once, and 0.8% to 1% lies in the top ten. The CDR3 totals 15 residues. The V end was cut by 5 bases, the J end by 2 bases, with 14 bases between. Germline V CDR1 and CDR2: SGHRS, YFSETQ. This receptor was identified in an adult with an advanced solid tumor such as melanoma, head and neck, liver or kidney cancer. The specimen comprised CD4+ or CD8+ T cells sorted from blood, sampled in a trial of the OX40 agonist ivuxolimab. V gene TRBV5-1 combines with J gene TRBJ1-5; D uncertain. CDR3: CASRRGSERNQPQHF. The DNA for the CDR3 is TGCGCCAGCAGGCGGGGATCCGAGCGCAATCAGCCCCAGCATTTT.